This section outlines one TCR beta chain sequence together with its context. Its antigen is not identified. This record belongs to a study of cytomegalovirus exposure and HLA in healthy donors. Study observations and caveats: When presence/absence was analysed, sequencing depth was taken to be roughly uniform across donors.

Vbeta (60) and Jbeta (13) primers were used in the PCR. The protocol was immunoSEQ multiplex PCR, while the TCRdb copy is restricted to in-frame clones and leaves out a portion. The data contain about 90,000 clones, around three fifths of them seen just once; the ten biggest clones take up 3% to 5%. The sequence was collected from a man under 40 in good health and CMV-seronegative. The specimen sequenced was PBMCs.

The CDR3 is CASSLDRGRATEQFF. For the CDR3, the DNA is TGTGCCAGCAGCTTAGATCGCGGGAGGGCCACTGAGCAGTTCTTC. This chain joins TRBV11-3 and TRBJ2-1; 9 nucleotides match TRBD2. This CDR3 region has 15 residues. The trim removed 0 bases at V and 9 bases at J, leaving 6 bases unmatched. Per germline, CDR1 SGHNT and CDR2 YENEEA.